This entry features one T cell receptor beta chain sequence. What it binds is unknown. The study drew the donors from its approximately 120-subject validation cohort, separate from the roughly 670-subject first cohort. The data were taken from a study of cytomegalovirus exposure and HLA in healthy donors. Whole-study results and caveats: The tendency of first-cohort TCR clusters to co-occur in the approximately 110 validation repertoires was identified by a subsequent analysis.

CDR1 is SQVTM, CDR2 ANQGSEA, per germline. Unmatched junction bases numbered 3, after V lost 3 bases and J lost 8 bases. CDR3 length: 13 residues. Assay used: immunoSEQ multiplex PCR; TCRdb lists only in-frame clones, some missing. The sample lists some 320,000 clones, around 90% occurring once. Sequenced: PBMCs. The clonotype comes from a woman between 25 and 40 years old in good health and CMV-seropositive. This rearrangement joins TRBV29-1 to TRBJ2-1, with 11 bases lining up with TRBD2. CDR3 coding DNA: TGCAGCGTTGATAGCGGGAGGGCCTATGAGCAGTTCTTC. Encoded protein: CSVDSGRAYEQFF.